These 22 T cell receptor beta chains came from one sample sequenced in a study of blood T cell repertoires in COVID-19. Here immunoSEQ multiplex PCR was the method, and the copy in TCRdb shows in-frame clones only, minus some. Of around 53,000 clones in the sample, around nine tenths were seen once. Material for sequencing was peripheral blood. The receptors come from a man aged 50-59 years with acute or convalescent COVID-19.

V and J are TRBV6-5 and TRBJ2-7, with unresolved D. Deletions cut 2 bases from V and 0 bases from J, with 14 bases between. The CDR3 totals 16 residues. CDR1 MNHEY and CDR2 SVGAGI come from the germline V gene. The CDR3 sequence: CASSYPRRPSSYEQYF. The CDR3 nucleotides read TGTGCCAGCAGTTACCCCCGCAGGCCAAGCTCCTACGAGCAGTACTTC.

The J gene is TRBJ2-2, the V gene TRBV2; 8 nucleotides align to TRBD1. V shed 5 bases and J 2 bases; nucleotides not matched to a gene: 7. The CDR3 is 16 residues long. CDR1 and CDR2 from the germline V gene are SNHLY and FYNNEI. The CDR3 nucleotides are TGTGCCAGCAGTCCACTGGGACAGGCCAACACCGGGGAGCTGTTTTTT. Protein product: CASSPLGQANTGELFF.

The chain has TRBV5-5 and TRBJ2-7, with D maybe TRBD2 (5 bases). Trimming left V 3 bases short and J 6 bases short, with 16 bases between. This CDR3 has 14 amino acids. The germline V gene has CDR1 SGHKS and CDR2 YYEKEE (reference sequence). The CDR3 region has the DNA TGTGCCAGCAGCTCACCCGGGAAGCTCGGCGAGCAGTACTTC. It is translated as CASSSPGKLGEQYF.

The chain combines TRBV4-1 with TRBJ1-1; no clear D gene. Trimming stripped 0 bases from V and 3 bases from J, with 8 bases between. This CDR3 contains 14 residues. Looked up from germline, CDR1 is MGHRA and CDR2 is YSYEKL. The CDR3 sequence: CASSQDQRYTEAFF. DNA for the CDR3: TGCGCCAGCAGCCAAGATCAGAGGTACACTGAAGCTTTCTTT.

The CDR3 protein is CASSATGGNQPQHF. CDR3 nucleotides: TGTGCCAGCAGCGCCACAGGGGGCAATCAGCCCCAGCATTTT. This rearrangement joins TRBV9 to TRBJ1-5, with TRBD1 matching over 7 bases. This CDR3 region has 14 residues. From germline, CDR1 is SGDLS and CDR2 YYNGEE. Germline trimming cut 3 bases from V and 2 bases from J; bases unmatched to any gene: 2.

The V gene is TRBV7-8, the J gene TRBJ1-4, with TRBD1 identical over 9 bases. V lost 4 bases, J lost 7 bases, and 7 bases stayed unmatched. CDR1 and CDR2 from the germline V gene are SGHVS and FQNEAQ. This CDR3 spans 15 amino acids. Here the CDR3 reads CASSSWGGQGEKLFF. As DNA, the CDR3 is TGTGCCAGCAGCTCCTGGGGGGGACAGGGTGAAAAACTGTTTTTT.

The V and J genes are TRBV2 and TRBJ1-2; D is perhaps TRBD1 (6 bases). Trimming stripped 5 bases from V and 8 bases from J, with 18 bases between. The CDR3 sequence is 14 residues long. CDR1 and CDR2 (germline): SNHLY, FYNNEI. CDR3: CASSYYTGRGGYTF. CDR3 in DNA: TGTGCCAGCAGTTACTATACAGGGCGAGGAGGCTACACCTTC.

This clone appeared a single time. The V and J genes are TRBV18 and TRBJ1-5; 11 positions match TRBD1. J gave up 7 bases and V 3 bases, and 11 bases lay outside the gene matches. CDR1 and CDR2 from the germline V gene are KGHSH and LQKENI. The CDR3 consists of 17 residues. The CDR3 bases are TGTGCCAGCTCACCGGGACAGGGGGATTCCTCGTCCCAGCCCCAGCATTTT. Translated, it gives CASSPGQGDSSSQPQHF.

The rearrangement links TRBV7-9 to TRBJ2-6; TRBD1 aligns across 12 bases. Germline V gene data show CDR1 as SEHNR and CDR2 as FQNEAQ (reference sequence). This CDR3 spans 18 amino acids. V lost 3 bases to trimming and J lost 4 bases; unmatched junction nucleotides: 7. CDR3 loop: CASSFPGQGALGANVLTF. Written as DNA, the CDR3 is TGTGCCAGCAGCTTTCCGGGACAGGGGGCCCTCGGGGCCAACGTCCTGACTTTC.

The V and J genes are TRBV11-2 and TRBJ2-3; TRBD2 matches 11 bases. J gave up 2 bases and V 5 bases, and 6 bases lay outside the gene matches. The CDR3 length is 16 residues. Germline V lookup: CDR1 SGHAT, CDR2 FQNNGV. CDR3 protein: CASSAGLAVFTDTQYF. The CDR3 nucleotides are TGTGCCAGCAGCGCGGGACTAGCGGTATTCACAGATACGCAGTATTTT.

This sequence joins TRBV12-5 and TRBJ1-1, with 10 bases identical to TRBD1. Germline CDR1 is LGHNT and CDR2 is FRNRAP. This CDR3 spans 16 amino acids. J gave up 6 bases and V 4 bases, and 11 bases lay outside the gene matches. CDR3 protein: CASGSLYGQGGPEAFF. The CDR3 DNA sequence: TGTGCTAGTGGTTCCCTATACGGACAGGGGGGTCCTGAAGCTTTCTTT.

This sequence joins TRBV9 and TRBJ2-7, with unresolved D. Germline V lookup: CDR1 SGDLS, CDR2 YYNGEE. Between the trimmed V and J ends, which lost 0 bases and 6 bases, there was a span of 13 bases. The CDR3 has 14 residues. In DNA form, the CDR3 reads TGTGCCAGCAGCGTAGTTGCGTCAACCGCCGAGCAGTACTTC. This encodes CASSVVASTAEQYF.

The chain employs TRBV10-3 and TRBJ2-1; TRBD1 aligns across 7 bases. The ends lost 7 bases at V and 6 bases at J; junction bases unmatched: 9. The CDR3 spans 14 residues. The germline V gene encodes CDR1 ENHRY and CDR2 SYGVKD. The CDR3 DNA reads TGTGCCATCAAGGGGGCCACCTCAAGCAATGAGCAGTTCTTC. Its protein product is CAIKGATSSNEQFF.

V gene TRBV5-1 combines with J gene TRBJ2-5, with TRBD2 as a possible D gene (6 bases). CDR1 is SGHRS, CDR2 YFSETQ, per germline. V was pared by 4 bases and J by 3 bases, with 16 bases between. The CDR3 sequence is 15 residues long. Here the CDR3 DNA reads TGCGCCAGCAGCCTGGGCTCCGGGGGAGAAGAGACCCAGTACTTC. It is translated as CASSLGSGGEETQYF.

This clone was observed once. The rearrangement uses TRBV11-2 and TRBJ2-7; the match to TRBD1 covers 11 bases. CDR1 and CDR2 from the germline V gene are SGHAT and FQNNGV. The V gene end was trimmed by 6 bases and the J gene end by 7 bases; junction bases not matched to a gene: 17. The CDR3 is 17 residues long. The CDR3 DNA is TGTGCCAGCAGTCATATCCTCGGGACAGGGGGTGTTGGGGAGCAGTACTTC. It yields the protein CASSHILGTGGVGEQYF.

The chain uses TRBV6-6 and TRBJ2-5, with TRBD1 matching 9 bases. The CDR3 covers 16 residues. V gave up 4 bases and J gave up 5 bases; unmatched junction bases: 11. Looked up from germline, CDR1 is MNHNY and CDR2 is SVGAGI (reference sequence). The CDR3 bases are TGTGCCAGCAGTTCCCCCGGGACAGGGTCTTCCGAGACCCAGTACTTC. It codes for CASSSPGTGSSETQYF.

This clone was recorded a few times. The chain employs TRBV20-1 and TRBJ2-7; TRBD2 is a possible D gene (6 bases). The CDR3 has 14 residues. Trimming took off 3 bases at V and 4 bases at J, with 16 bases between the two ends. The germline V gene encodes CDR1 DFQATT and CDR2 SNEGSKA (reference sequence). In DNA, the CDR3 is TGCAGTGCTAGTAACCCGGAGGGTCGTTACGAGCAGTACTTC. Amino acids: CSASNPEGRYEQYF.

In its sample, this clone was seen a few times. V usage is TRBV6-1 and J usage is TRBJ1-2; perhaps TRBD1 as D (5 bases). CDR3 size: 13 residues. Trimming left V 1 base short and J 5 bases short, with 8 bases between. Germline V lookup: CDR1 MNHNS, CDR2 SASEGT. The CDR3 loop is CASSEVKGYGYTF. The CDR3 DNA follows: TGTGCCAGCAGTGAAGTGAAGGGGTATGGCTACACCTTC.

CDR3 sequence reads: CASSRLAGGNTDTQYF. As DNA, the CDR3 is TGCGCCAGCAGTAGACTAGCGGGGGGAAACACAGATACGCAGTATTTT. This sequence joins TRBV10-2 and TRBJ2-3; 13 bases line up with TRBD2. The CDR3 runs to 16 residues. The ends lost 5 bases at V and 2 bases at J; junction bases unmatched: 4. CDR1 and CDR2 from the germline V gene are WSHSY and SAAADI.

The J gene is TRBJ1-1, the V gene TRBV11-3; the D gene is possibly TRBD1 (5 bases). Deletions cut 4 bases from V and 0 bases from J, with 12 bases between. The CDR3 contains 15 residues. CDR1 SGHNT and CDR2 YENEEA come from the germline V gene. CDR3 nucleotides: TGTGCCAGCAGCTCAGGGAACACCATGAACACTGAAGCTTTCTTT. Amino acids: CASSSGNTMNTEAFF.

The rearrangement links TRBV7-8 to TRBJ1-4; possible D gene TRBD1, 5 bases. The CDR3 is 14 amino acids. The germline CDR1 and CDR2 sequences are SGHVS and FQNEAQ. V was pared by 5 bases and J by 10 bases, with 17 bases between. The CDR3 is CASSPRGGIRKLFF. The CDR3 bases are TGTGCCAGCAGCCCCCGGGGGGGGATAAGAAAACTGTTTTTT.

The genes are TRBV7-9 and TRBJ1-3; D remains unclear. The CDR3 is 14 amino acids. Trimming left V 1 base short and J 0 bases short, with 4 bases between. CDR1 and CDR2 (germline): SEHNR, FQNEAQ (reference sequence). This CDR3 is CASSLGVSGNTIYF. In DNA form, the CDR3 reads TGTGCCAGCAGCTTAGGAGTCTCTGGAAACACCATATATTTT. Based on the CDR3 plus reference TRBV7-9 and TRBJ1-3, the full variable domain is DTGVSQNPRHKITKRGQNVTFRCDPISEHNRLYWYRQTLGQGPEFLTYFQNEAQLEKSRLLSDRFSAERPKGSFSTLEIQRTEQGDSAMYLCASSLGVSGNTIYFGEGSWLTVV.